This T cell receptor (beta chain) is drawn from a study of T cells in Graves' hyperthyroidism and ophthalmopathy. Study-level points and caveats: Most clonotypes that expanded in the thyroid above 0.001 also showed up in blood.

TCR beta CDR3 region amplification was performed from RNA transcripts. First-round RT-PCR targeting the TCR CDR3 was performed with the HTBI primer set. Using its own MiXCR run on the multiplex PCR reads, TCRdb lists one record per CDR3 protein. The data contain roughly 710,000 distinct CDR3 sequences, 35% of them singletons. This CDR3 contains 14 residues. With 3 bases removed from V and 5 bases from J, the gap between germline ends came to 13 bases. Germline lookup yields CDR1 LNHDA and CDR2 SQIVND (reference sequence). Absence of ophthalmopathy progression within 18 months defined stable Graves' hyperthyroidism. The study enrolled patients aged 18 to 65 with newly diagnosed hyperthyroidism of under 2 months' duration. In its sample, this clonotype was seen many times. Its antigen remains unknown.

The V call is TRBV19, the J call TRBJ1-2, with D uncertain. This receptor was identified in a woman between 35 and 50 years old with Graves' hyperthyroidism. The source material was blood. DNA for the CDR3: TGTGCCAGTAGTATCGGCCAGGTGGGGTATGGCTACACCTTC. Protein sequence: CASSIGQVGYGYTF.